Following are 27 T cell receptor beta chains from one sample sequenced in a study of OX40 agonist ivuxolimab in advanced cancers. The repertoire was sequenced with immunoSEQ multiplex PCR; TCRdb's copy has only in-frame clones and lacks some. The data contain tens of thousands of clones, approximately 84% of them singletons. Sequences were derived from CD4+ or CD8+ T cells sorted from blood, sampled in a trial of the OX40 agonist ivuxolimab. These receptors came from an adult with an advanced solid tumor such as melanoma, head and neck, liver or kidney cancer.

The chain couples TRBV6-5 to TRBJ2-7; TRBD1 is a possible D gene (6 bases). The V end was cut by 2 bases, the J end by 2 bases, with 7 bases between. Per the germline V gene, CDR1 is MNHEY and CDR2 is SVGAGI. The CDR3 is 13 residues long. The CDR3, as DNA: TGTGCCAGCAGTTACAACAGGGCCTACGAGCAGTACTTC. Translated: CASSYNRAYEQYF.

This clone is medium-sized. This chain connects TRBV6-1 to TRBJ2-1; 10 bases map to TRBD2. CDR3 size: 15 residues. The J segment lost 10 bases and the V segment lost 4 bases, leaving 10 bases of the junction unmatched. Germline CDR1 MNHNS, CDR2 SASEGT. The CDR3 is CASSGSSGGADEQFF. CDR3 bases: TGTGCCAGCAGTGGATCCAGCGGGGGGGCAGACGAGCAGTTCTTC.

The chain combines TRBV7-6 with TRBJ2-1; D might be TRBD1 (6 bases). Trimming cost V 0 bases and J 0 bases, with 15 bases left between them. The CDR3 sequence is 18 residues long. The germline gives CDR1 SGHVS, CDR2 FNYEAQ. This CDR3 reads CASSLAALQGSSYNEQFF. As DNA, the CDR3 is TGTGCCAGCAGCTTAGCAGCCCTTCAGGGGAGCTCCTACAATGAGCAGTTCTTC. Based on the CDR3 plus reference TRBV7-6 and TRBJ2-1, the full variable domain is GAGVSQSPRYKVTKRGQDVALRCDPISGHVSLYWYRQALGQGPEFLTYFNYEAQQDKSGLPNDRFSAERPEGSISTLTIQRTEQRDSAMYRCASSLAALQGSSYNEQFFGPGTRLTVL.

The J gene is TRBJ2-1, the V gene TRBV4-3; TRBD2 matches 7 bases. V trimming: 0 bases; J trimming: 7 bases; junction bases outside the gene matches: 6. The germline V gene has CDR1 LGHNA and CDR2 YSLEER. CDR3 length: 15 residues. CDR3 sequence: CASSQDRASGNEQFF. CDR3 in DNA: TGCGCCAGCAGCCAAGATAGGGCTAGCGGTAATGAGCAGTTCTTC.

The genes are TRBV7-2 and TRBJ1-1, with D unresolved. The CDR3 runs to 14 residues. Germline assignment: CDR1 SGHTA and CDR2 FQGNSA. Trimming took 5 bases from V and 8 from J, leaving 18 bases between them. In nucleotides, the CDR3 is TGTGCCAGCAGCCCGTTCGGAGCGGACGTCGAAGCTTTCTTT. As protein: CASSPFGADVEAFF.

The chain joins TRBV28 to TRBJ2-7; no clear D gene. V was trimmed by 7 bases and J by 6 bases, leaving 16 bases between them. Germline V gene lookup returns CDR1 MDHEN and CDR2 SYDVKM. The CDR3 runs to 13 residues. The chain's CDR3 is CASTSPFGTEQYV. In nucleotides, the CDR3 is TGTGCCAGCACCTCTCCATTTGGCACCGAGCAGTACGTC.

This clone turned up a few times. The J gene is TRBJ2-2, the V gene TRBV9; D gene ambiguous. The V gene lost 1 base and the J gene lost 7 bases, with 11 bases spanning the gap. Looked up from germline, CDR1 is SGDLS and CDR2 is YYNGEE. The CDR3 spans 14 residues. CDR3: CASSVLGGRGELFF. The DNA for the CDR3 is TGTGCCAGCAGCGTATTAGGTGGGCGCGGGGAGCTGTTTTTT.

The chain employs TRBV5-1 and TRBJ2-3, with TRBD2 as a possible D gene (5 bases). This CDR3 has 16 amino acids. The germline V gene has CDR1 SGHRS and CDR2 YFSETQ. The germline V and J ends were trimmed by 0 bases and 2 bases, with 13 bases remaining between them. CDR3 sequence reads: CASSLVGFGDTDTQYF. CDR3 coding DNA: TGCGCCAGCAGCTTGGTGGGGTTCGGGGACACAGATACGCAGTATTTT.

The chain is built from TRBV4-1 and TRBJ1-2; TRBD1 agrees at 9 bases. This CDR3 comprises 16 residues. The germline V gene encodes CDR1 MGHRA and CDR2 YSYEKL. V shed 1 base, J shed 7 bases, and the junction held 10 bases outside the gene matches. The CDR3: CASSQGPGQGVSGYTF. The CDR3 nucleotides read TGCGCCAGCAGCCAAGGGCCGGGACAGGGTGTCTCTGGCTACACCTTC.

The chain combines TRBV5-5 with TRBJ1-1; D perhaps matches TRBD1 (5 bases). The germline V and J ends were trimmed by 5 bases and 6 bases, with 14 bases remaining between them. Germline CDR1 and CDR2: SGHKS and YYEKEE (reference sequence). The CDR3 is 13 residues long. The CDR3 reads CASSDRLTAEAFF. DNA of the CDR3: TGTGCCAGCAGTGACAGACTAACGGCTGAAGCTTTCTTT.

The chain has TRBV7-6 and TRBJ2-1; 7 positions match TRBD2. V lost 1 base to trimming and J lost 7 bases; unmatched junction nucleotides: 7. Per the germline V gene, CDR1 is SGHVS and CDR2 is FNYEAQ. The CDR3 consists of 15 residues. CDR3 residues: CASSLGSEGGNEQFF. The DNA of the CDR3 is TGTGCCAGCAGCTTAGGGTCAGAGGGAGGGAATGAGCAGTTCTTC.

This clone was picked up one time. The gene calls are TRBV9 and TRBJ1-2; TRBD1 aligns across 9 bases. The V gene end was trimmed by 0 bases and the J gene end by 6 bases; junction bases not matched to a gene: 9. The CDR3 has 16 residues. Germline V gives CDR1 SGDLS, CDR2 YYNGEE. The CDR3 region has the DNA TGTGCCAGCAGCGTAGAAATTCTGGACAGGGGAGATGGCTACACCTTC. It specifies CASSVEILDRGDGYTF.

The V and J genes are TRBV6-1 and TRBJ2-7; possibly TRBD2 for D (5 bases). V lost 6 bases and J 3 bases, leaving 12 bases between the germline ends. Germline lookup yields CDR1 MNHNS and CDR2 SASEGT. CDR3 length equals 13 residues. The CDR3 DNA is TGTGCCAGCAGAGACTATCTCAACTACGAGCAGTACGTC. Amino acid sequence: CASRDYLNYEQYV.

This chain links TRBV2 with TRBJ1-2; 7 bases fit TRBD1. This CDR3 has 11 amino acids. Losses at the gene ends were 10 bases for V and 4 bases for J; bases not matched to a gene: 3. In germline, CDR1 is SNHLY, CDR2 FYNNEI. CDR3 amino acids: CATDRAYGYTF. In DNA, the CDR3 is TGTGCCACCGACAGGGCCTATGGCTACACCTTC.

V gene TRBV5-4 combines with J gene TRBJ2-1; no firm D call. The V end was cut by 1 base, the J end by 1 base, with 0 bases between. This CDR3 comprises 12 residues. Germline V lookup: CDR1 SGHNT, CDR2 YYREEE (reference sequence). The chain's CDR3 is CASSLSYNEQFF. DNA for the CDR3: TGTGCCAGCAGCTTGTCCTACAATGAGCAGTTCTTC.

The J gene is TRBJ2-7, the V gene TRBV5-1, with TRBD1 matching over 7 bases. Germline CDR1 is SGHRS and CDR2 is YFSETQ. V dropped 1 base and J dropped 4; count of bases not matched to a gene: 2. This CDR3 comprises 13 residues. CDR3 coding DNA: TGCGCCAGCAGCTTGATGACAGGGTACGAGCAGTACGTC. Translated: CASSLMTGYEQYV.

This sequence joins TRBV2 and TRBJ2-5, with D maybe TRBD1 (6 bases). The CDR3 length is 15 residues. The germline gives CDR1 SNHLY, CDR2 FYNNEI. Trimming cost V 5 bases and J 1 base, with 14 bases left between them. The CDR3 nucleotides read TGTGCCAGCAGTCCTCCACAGGGAAGCCAAGAGACCCAGTACTTC. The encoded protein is CASSPPQGSQETQYF.

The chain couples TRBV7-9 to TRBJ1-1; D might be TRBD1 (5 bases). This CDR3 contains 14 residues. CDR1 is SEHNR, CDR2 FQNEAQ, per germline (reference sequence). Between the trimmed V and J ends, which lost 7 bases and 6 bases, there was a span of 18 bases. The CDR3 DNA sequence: TGTGCCAGCACCAATATACTCGGGACGCCTGAAGCTTTCTTT. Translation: CASTNILGTPEAFF.

CDR3 in amino acids: CAGASGGEQFF. The CDR3 DNA reads as TGTGCCGGCGCCTCGGGCGGCGAGCAGTTCTTC. The chain links TRBV5-4 to TRBJ2-1; D is uncertain. Per the germline V gene, CDR1 is SGHNT and CDR2 is YYREEE (reference sequence). This CDR3 region has 11 residues. Trimming left V 10 bases short and J 10 bases short, with 15 bases between.

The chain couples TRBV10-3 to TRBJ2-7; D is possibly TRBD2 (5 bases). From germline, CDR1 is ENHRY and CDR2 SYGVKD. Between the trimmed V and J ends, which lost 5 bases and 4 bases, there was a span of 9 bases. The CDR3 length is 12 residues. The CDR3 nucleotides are TGTGCCATCAGTTCACTAGGGTACGAGCAGTACTTC. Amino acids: CAISSLGYEQYF.

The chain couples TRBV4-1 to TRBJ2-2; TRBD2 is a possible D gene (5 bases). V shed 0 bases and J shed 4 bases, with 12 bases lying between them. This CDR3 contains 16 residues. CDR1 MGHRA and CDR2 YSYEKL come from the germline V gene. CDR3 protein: CASSQERGSGTGELFF. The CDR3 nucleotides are TGCGCCAGCAGCCAAGAAAGAGGGTCGGGCACCGGGGAGCTGTTTTTT.

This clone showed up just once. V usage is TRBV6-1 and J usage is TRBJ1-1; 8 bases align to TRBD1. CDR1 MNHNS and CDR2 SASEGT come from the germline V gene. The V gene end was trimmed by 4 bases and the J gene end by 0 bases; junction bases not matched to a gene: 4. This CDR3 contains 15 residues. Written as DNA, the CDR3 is TGTGCCAGCAGTGGACAGGGGTGGATGAACACTGAAGCTTTCTTT. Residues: CASSGQGWMNTEAFF.

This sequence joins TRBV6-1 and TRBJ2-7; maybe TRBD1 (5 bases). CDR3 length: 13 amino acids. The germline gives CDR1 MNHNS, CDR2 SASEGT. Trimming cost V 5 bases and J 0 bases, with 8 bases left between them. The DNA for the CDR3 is TGTGCCAGCAGTTTGACAGTCTCCTACGAGCAGTACTTC. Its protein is CASSLTVSYEQYF.

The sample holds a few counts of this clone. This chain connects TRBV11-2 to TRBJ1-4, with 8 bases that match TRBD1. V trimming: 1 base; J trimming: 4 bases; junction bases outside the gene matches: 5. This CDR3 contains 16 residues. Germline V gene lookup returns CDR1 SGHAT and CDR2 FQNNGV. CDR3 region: CASSLVPGGLNEKLFF. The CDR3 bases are TGTGCCAGCAGCTTAGTCCCAGGGGGCCTTAATGAAAAACTGTTTTTT.

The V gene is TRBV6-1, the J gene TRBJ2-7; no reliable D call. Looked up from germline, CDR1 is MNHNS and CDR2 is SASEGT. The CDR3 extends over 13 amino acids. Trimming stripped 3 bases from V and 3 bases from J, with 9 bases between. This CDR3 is CASSDYQVYEQYV. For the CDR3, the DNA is TGTGCCAGCAGTGATTACCAGGTCTACGAGCAGTACGTC.

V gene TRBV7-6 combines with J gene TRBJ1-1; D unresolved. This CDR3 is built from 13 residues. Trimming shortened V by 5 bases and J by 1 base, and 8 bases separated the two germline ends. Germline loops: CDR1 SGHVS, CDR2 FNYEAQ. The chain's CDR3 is CASSQAKNTEAFF. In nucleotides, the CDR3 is TGTGCCAGCAGCCAGGCCAAGAACACTGAAGCTTTCTTT.

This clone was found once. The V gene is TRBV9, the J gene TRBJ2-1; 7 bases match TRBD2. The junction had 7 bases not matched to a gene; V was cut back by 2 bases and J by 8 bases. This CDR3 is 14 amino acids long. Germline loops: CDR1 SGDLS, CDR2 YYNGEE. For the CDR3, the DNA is TGTGCCAGCAGCGTCTCGACTAGCTTGGATGAGCAGTTCTTC. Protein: CASSVSTSLDEQFF.